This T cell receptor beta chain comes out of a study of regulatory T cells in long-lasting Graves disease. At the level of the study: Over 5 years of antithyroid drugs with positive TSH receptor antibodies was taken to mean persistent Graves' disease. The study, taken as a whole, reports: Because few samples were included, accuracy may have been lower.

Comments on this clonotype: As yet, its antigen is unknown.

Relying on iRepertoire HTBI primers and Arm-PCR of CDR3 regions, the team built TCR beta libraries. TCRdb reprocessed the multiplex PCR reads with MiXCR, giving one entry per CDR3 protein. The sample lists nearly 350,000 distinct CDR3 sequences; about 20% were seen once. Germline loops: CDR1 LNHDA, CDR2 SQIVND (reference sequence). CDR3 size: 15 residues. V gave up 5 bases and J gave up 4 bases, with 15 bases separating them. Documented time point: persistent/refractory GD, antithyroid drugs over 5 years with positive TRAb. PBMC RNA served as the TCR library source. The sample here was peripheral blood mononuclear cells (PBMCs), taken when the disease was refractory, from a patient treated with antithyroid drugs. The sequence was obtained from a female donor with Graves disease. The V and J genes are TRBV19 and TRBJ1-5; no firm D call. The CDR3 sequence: CASSWGGLGNQPQHF. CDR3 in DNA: TGTGCCAGTAGTTGGGGAGGGCTGGGGAATCAGCCCCAGCATTTT.